A single sample is the source of the 5 T cell receptor beta chains below, sequenced in a study of Tregs in tolerant kidney transplant recipients. Data came from immunoSEQ multiplex PCR; TCRdb stores just in-frame clones and leaves some out. Its listing shows about 48,000 clones. The source was CD4+ T cells from blood, collected before the transplant. Source of these receptors: a human donor who received a combined kidney and bone marrow transplant.

Turning to this clone: The missing CDR3 end, 3 residues past where the read stops, is filled in from the germline J gene. This chain connects TRBV30 to TRBJ1-5; D is uncertain. V lost 1 base and J 0 bases, leaving 7 bases between the germline ends. CDR1 and CDR2 (germline): GTSNPN, SVGIG (reference sequence). The CDR3 is made up of 14 amino acids. CDR3 DNA, as far as it was read: TGTGCCTGGAGTGGCGTTTATAGCAATCAGCCC. Protein sequence: CAWSGVYSNQP. The entire CDR3 sequence reads CAWSGVYSNQPQHF. Full variable domain (remainder filled in from reference TRBV30 and TRBJ1-5): SQTIHQWPATLVQPVGSPLSLECTVEGTSNPNLYWYRQAAGRGLQLLFYSVGIGQISSEVPQNLSASRPQDRQFILSSKKLLLSDSGFYLCAWSGVYSNQPQHFGDGTRLSIL.

Points on this clone: The read ends 3 residues shy of where the CDR3 ends; the end is completed using the germline J gene. V and J are TRBV5-1 and TRBJ2-3, with TRBD1 as a possible D gene (5 bases). V shed 5 bases and J shed 1 base, with 11 bases lying between them. The CDR3 covers 14 residues. CDR1 SGHRS and CDR2 YFSETQ come from the germline V gene. CDR3 bases read: TGCGCCAGCAGTTACAGGTCACGCACAGATACG. Encoded protein: CASSYRSRTDT. The whole CDR3 is CASSYRSRTDTQYF. Using reference TRBV5-1 and TRBJ2-3 for the parts outside the CDR3, the full variable domain is KAGVTQTPRYLIKTRGQQVTLSCSPISGHRSVSWYQQTPGQGLQFLFEYFSETQRNKGNFPGRFSGRQFSNSRSEMNVSTLELGDSALYLCASSYRSRTDTQYFGPGTRLTVL.

Comments on this clone: The CDR3 goes on 3 residues after the read ends, and that part is filled in from the germline J gene. The chain links TRBV20-1 to TRBJ2-7, with 8 nucleotides matching TRBD2. CDR1 DFQATT and CDR2 SNEGSKA come from the germline V gene (reference sequence). Trimming at V came to 3 bases and at J to 2 bases, leaving 3 bases not matched to a gene. The CDR3 runs 13 residues. The CDR3 bases that were read are TGCAGTGCTAGGGGACTAGAGACCTACGAG. Amino acid sequence: CSARGLETYE. The full CDR3 protein reads CSARGLETYEQYF.

As concerns this clone: The CDR3 end is not reached by the read, which stops 3 residues before it; the germline J gene fills it in. V is TRBV18 and J is TRBJ1-1; D gene uncertain. V lost 3 bases, J lost 4 bases, and 12 bases lay in between. This CDR3 has 14 amino acids. From germline, CDR1 is KGHSH and CDR2 LQKENI. This CDR3 is CASSPNEGSTEAFF. CDR3 bases read: TGTGCCAGCTCACCCAACGAGGGTAGCACTGAA.

About this clone: The read halts 3 residues ahead of the CDR3 end, with the missing end drawn from the germline J gene. V gene TRBV19 combines with J gene TRBJ1-1; TRBD1 is a possible D gene (5 bases). With 4 bases removed from V and 4 bases from J, the gap between germline ends came to 13 bases. Germline loops: CDR1 LNHDA, CDR2 SQIVND (reference sequence). CDR3 length: 14 amino acids. CDR3 sequence reads: CASSKVEGFTEAFF. Partial CDR3 DNA: TGTGCCAGTAGTAAAGTGGAGGGGTTCACTGAA.